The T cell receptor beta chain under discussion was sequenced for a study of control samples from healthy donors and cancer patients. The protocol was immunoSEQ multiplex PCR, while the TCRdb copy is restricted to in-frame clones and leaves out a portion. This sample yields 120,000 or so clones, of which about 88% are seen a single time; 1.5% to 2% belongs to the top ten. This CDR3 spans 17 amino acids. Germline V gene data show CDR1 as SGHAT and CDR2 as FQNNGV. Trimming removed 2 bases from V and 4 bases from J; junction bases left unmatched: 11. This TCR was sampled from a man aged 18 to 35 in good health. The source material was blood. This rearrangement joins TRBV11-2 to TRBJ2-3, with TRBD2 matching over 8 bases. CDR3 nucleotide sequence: TGTGCCAGCAGCTTAACCCCCCACCGGGAGGGCCCAGATACGCAGTATTTT. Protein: CASSLTPHREGPDTQYF.